Shown below are 15 T cell receptor beta chains from a single sample sequenced in a study of T-cell memory formation after mild COVID-19. Each CDR3 protein gets one entry after TCRdb re-called the 5' RACE reads with MiXCR. The profile shows about 200,000 distinct CDR3 sequences, about 9.2% of them singletons. The sample taken for sequencing was PBMCs or a T cell subset sorted from them (not recorded which). The receptor source for this set is a young man who had mild COVID-19 (a few samples of this study predate the infection). Cell type and time point are not known.

This clonotype was observed at least ten times. This chain links TRBV7-2 with TRBJ1-2, with TRBD1 as a possible D gene (6 bases). The V and J ends lost 5 bases and 2 bases respectively, with 12 bases between them. Per germline, CDR1 SGHTA and CDR2 FQGNSA. The CDR3 has 14 residues. The DNA for the CDR3 is TGTGCCAGCAGCAGAAACCAGGGGAACTATGGCTACACCTTC. Translating gives CASSRNQGNYGYTF. The entire variable domain, with the rest obtained from reference TRBV7-2 and TRBJ1-2, is as follows: GAGVSQSPSNKVTEKGKDVELRCDPISGHTALYWYRQSLGQGLEFLIYFQGNSAPDKSGLPSDRFSAERTGGSVSTLTIQRTQQEDSAVYLCASSRNQGNYGYTFGSGTRLTVV.

This clonotype turned up a few times. The V call is TRBV7-2, the J call TRBJ1-6; TRBD1 agrees at 7 bases. The CDR3 extends over 16 amino acids. Germline V gene data show CDR1 as SGHTA and CDR2 as FQGNSA. J lost 8 bases, V lost 4 bases, and 11 bases had no gene match. As DNA, the CDR3 is TGTGCCAGCAGCTACTTTTCCGGGACAGTTGATTCACCCCTCCACTTT. It is translated as CASSYFSGTVDSPLHF.

This clonotype was seen more than once but under ten times. Since the CDR3 does not end with the conserved phenylalanine or tryptophan, this likely comes from a read error. The DNA is left out, because the CDR3 cannot be placed on it with certainty; the CDR3 is given as TCRdb lists it. This rearrangement joins TRBV3-1 to TRBJ2-7; TRBD1, the D gene given by the table, was not confirmed from the DNA. Germline lookup yields CDR1 LGHDT and CDR2 YNNKEL (reference sequence). Including both end residues, the CDR3 is 11 amino acids long. The CDR3: CASSQGGESTL.

This chain links TRBV10-3 with TRBJ1-1; maybe TRBD1 (6 bases). Looked up from germline, CDR1 is ENHRY and CDR2 is SYGVKD. Trimming took off 6 bases at V and 3 bases at J, with 11 bases between the two ends. The CDR3 is 13 residues long. The CDR3, as DNA: TGTGCCATCAGCAAGGACAGCTACACTGAAGCTTTCTTT. This codes for CAISKDSYTEAFF.

This clonotype turned up a few times. Possible read error: a much larger clone is one base away. J is TRBJ2-5 and V is TRBV5-6; D not certain. This CDR3 is 12 amino acids long. V shed 7 bases and J shed 7 bases, with 14 bases lying between them. The germline gives CDR1 SGHDT, CDR2 YYEEEE. The chain's CDR3 is CASGRASGTQYF. The DNA for the CDR3 is TGTGCCAGCGGAAGAGCTTCGGGGACCCAGTACTTC.

This clonotype was observed a few times. The chain joins TRBV12-3 or TRBV12-4 to TRBJ2-5; D tentatively fits TRBD1 or TRBD2 (5 bases each). V lost 3 bases, J lost 4 bases, and 12 bases lay in between. The CDR3 is 14 amino acids. CDR3 loop: CASSLGRSRETQYF. CDR3 nucleotide sequence: TGTGCCAGCAGTTTGGGACGGTCCCGAGAGACCCAGTACTTC.

On this clonotype: The junction departs from germline at one end; a sequencing error may be responsible. V usage is TRBV4-1 and J usage is TRBJ1-1; D is uncertain. Germline lookup yields CDR1 MGHRA and CDR2 YSYEKL. The CDR3 loop spans 14 amino acids. As DNA, the CDR3 is TGCGCCAGCAGCCAAGATGCCCCGCCGGGGTCTTTGGTGTTT. It codes for CASSQDAPPGSLVF.

This clonotype was counted ten times or more. In nucleotides, the CDR3 is TGTGCCAGCAGCACCAGACTAGCGGGGGAGACGGATGAGCAGTTCTTC. This codes for CASSTRLAGETDEQFF. The V call is TRBV7-8, the J call TRBJ2-1; the match to TRBD2 covers 12 bases. The germline gives CDR1 SGHVS, CDR2 FQNEAQ. V shed 5 bases and J 8 bases; nucleotides not matched to a gene: 10. The CDR3 has 16 amino acids.

This clonotype was picked up a small number of times. V usage is TRBV23-1 and J usage is TRBJ2-7; 8 bases are shared with TRBD2. TRBV23-1 has ORF status, its function being uncertain. V shed 2 bases, J shed 3 bases, and the junction held 9 bases outside the gene matches. CDR3 length: 16 amino acids. CDR3 loop: CASSQTLTTSGYEQYV. The CDR3, as DNA: TGCGCCAGCAGTCAAACCCTCACTACTAGCGGCTACGAGCAGTACGTC.

This clonotype occurred many times. The chain joins TRBV5-1 to TRBJ1-4; 10 bases line up with TRBD1. This CDR3 contains 13 residues. Looked up from germline, CDR1 is SGHRS and CDR2 is YFSETQ. V shed 4 bases, J shed 11 bases, and the junction held 5 bases outside the gene matches. The CDR3 region has the DNA TGCGCCAGCAGCCCGGGACAGGGGATGAAACTGTTTTTT. Protein product: CASSPGQGMKLFF.

This clonotype was recorded a few times. The chain employs TRBV20-1 and TRBJ2-3; 9 nucleotides agree with TRBD2. V lost 3 bases and J lost 6; bases outside the gene matches: 7. Germline V lookup: CDR1 DFQATT, CDR2 SNEGSKA (reference sequence). The CDR3 contains 14 residues. CDR3 bases: TGCAGTGCTAGGGCGGGGGGGCGAATGGATACGCAGTATTTT. It is translated as CSARAGGRMDTQYF.

In its sample, this clonotype was seen once. The rearrangement uses TRBV18 and TRBJ2-7; D is perhaps TRBD1 (6 bases). Germline V gene sequence: CDR1 KGHSH, CDR2 LQKENI. Trimming took 6 bases from V and 4 from J, leaving 22 bases between them. The CDR3 spans 16 residues. For the CDR3, the DNA is TGTGCCAGCTCGTCCTCATCAACAGGGAATGTTTACGAGCAGTACGTC. Residues: CASSSSSTGNVYEQYV.

This clonotype was seen at least ten times. The chain links TRBV9 to TRBJ2-1, with 10 bases fitting TRBD2. CDR3 length equals 14 residues. J lost 8 bases, V lost 3 bases, and 5 bases had no gene match. Germline V gene data show CDR1 as SGDLS and CDR2 as YYNGEE. Here the CDR3 reads CASSEAGGLDEQFF. DNA for the CDR3: TGTGCCAGCAGCGAAGCGGGGGGGCTTGATGAGCAGTTCTTC.

This clonotype was seen repeatedly, ten times or more. The chain uses TRBV12-3 or TRBV12-4 and TRBJ2-5, with D unresolved. Trimming stripped 2 bases from V and 5 bases from J, with 9 bases between. The CDR3 spans 13 residues. Here the CDR3 reads CASSLTGIETQYF. The CDR3 DNA follows: TGTGCCAGCAGTTTAACCGGAATTGAGACCCAGTACTTC.

This clonotype was observed many times. The chain uses TRBV7-2 and TRBJ2-7; no reliable D call. Germline loops: CDR1 SGHTA, CDR2 FQGNSA. The V end lost 3 bases, the J end lost 0 bases, and 6 bases lay between the germline ends. This CDR3 is built from 13 residues. The CDR3 DNA follows: TGTGCCAGCAGCTTGGGTGTCTCCTACGAGCAGTACTTC. This codes for CASSLGVSYEQYF.